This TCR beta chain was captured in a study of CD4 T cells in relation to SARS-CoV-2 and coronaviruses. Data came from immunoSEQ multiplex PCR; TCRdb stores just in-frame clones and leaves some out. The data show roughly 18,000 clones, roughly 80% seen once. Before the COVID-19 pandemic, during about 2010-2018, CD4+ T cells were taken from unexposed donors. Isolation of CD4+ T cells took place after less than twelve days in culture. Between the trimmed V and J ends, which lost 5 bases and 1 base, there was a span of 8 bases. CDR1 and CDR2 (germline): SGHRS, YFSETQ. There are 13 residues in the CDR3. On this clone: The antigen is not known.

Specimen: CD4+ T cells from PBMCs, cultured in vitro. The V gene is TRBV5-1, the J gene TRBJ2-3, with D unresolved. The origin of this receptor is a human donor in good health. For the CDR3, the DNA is TGCGCCAGCAGATCCCGTGGCACAGATACGCAGTATTTT. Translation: CASRSRGTDTQYF.